This TCR beta chain appears in the sequencing data of a study of blood T cell repertoires in COVID-19. The repertoire was sequenced with immunoSEQ multiplex PCR; TCRdb's copy has only in-frame clones and lacks some. The data contain roughly 70,000 clones, around 81% of them singletons. The CDR3 consists of 15 residues. V lost 3 bases and J 0 bases, leaving 9 bases between the germline ends. The germline V gene encodes CDR1 LGHDT and CDR2 YNNKEL (reference sequence). Sequenced material: peripheral blood. The chain joins TRBV3-1 (or the pseudogene TRBV3-2) to TRBJ1-3; D remains ambiguous. This TCR came from a woman aged 55-69 years with acute or convalescent COVID-19. The CDR3 bases are TGTGCCAGCAGCCAGCGGGAACTCTCTGGAAACACCATATATTTT. It encodes CASSQRELSGNTIYF.